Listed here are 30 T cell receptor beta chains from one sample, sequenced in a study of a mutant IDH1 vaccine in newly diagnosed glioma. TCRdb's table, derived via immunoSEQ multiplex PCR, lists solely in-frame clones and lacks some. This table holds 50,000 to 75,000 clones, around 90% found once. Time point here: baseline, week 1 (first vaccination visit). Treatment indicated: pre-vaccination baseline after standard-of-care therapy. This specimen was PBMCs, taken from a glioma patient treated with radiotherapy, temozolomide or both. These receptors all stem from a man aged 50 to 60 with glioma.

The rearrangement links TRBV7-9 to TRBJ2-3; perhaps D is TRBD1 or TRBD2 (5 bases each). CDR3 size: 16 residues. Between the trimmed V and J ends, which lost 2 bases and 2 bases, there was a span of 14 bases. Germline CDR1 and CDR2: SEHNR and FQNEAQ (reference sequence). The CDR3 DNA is TGTGCCAGCAGCTTACCTTTCAGGGAGTCCACAGATACGCAGTATTTT. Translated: CASSLPFRESTDTQYF.

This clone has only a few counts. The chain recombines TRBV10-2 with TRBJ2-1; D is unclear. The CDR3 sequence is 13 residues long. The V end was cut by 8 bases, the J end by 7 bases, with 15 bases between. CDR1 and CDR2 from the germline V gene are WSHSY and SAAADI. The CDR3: CASHGQVGNEQFF. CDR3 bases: TGCGCCAGCCATGGGCAGGTGGGGAATGAGCAGTTCTTC.

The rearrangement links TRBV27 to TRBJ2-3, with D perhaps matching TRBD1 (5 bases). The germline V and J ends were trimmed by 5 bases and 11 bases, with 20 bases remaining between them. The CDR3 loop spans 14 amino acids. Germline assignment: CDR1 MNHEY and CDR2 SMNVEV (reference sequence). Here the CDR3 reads CASSPRQDMVLQYF. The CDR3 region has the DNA TGTGCCAGCAGTCCGCGGCAGGACATGGTTTTGCAGTATTTT.

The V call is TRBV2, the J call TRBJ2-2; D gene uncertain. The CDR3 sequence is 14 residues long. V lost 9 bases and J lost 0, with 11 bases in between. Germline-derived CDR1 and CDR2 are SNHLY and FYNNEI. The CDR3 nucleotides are TGTGCCAGTACCCGAAGGGCGAACACCGGGGAGCTGTTTTTT. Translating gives CASTRRANTGELFF.

CDR3 sequence reads: CASSLVRTEAFF. The CDR3 region has the DNA TGTGCCAGCAGTTTGGTTAGGACTGAAGCTTTCTTT. The chain uses TRBV28 and TRBJ1-1, with no clear D. CDR1 and CDR2 (germline): MDHEN, SYDVKM. This CDR3 is 12 amino acids long. V was trimmed by 3 bases and J by 5 bases, leaving 7 bases between them.

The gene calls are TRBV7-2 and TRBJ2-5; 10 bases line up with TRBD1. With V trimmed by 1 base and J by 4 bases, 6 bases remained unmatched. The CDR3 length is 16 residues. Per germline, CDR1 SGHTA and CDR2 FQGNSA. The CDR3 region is CASSLGQGARRETQYF. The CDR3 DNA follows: TGTGCCAGCAGCTTAGGACAGGGGGCCAGGCGAGAGACCCAGTACTTC.

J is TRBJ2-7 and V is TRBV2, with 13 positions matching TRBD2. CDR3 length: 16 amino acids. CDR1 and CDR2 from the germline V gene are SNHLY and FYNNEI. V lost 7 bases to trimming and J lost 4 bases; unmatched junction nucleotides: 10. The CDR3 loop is CASTLGLAGAGYEQYF. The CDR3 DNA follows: TGTGCCAGCACCCTTGGACTAGCGGGAGCGGGTTACGAGCAGTACTTC.

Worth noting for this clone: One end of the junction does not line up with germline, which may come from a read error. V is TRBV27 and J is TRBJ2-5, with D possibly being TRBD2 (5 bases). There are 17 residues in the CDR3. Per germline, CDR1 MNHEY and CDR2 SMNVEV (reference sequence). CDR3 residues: CASSLSHRTRGRETQYF. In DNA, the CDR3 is TGTGCCAGCAGTCTATCCCACCGGACTCGCGGGCGGGAGACCCAGTACTTC.

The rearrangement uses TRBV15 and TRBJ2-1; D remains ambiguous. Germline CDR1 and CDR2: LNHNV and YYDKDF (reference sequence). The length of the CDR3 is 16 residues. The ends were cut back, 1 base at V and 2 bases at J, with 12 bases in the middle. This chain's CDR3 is CATSRGVGGTYNEQFF. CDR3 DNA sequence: TGTGCCACCAGCAGAGGTGTCGGCGGTACCTACAATGAGCAGTTCTTC.

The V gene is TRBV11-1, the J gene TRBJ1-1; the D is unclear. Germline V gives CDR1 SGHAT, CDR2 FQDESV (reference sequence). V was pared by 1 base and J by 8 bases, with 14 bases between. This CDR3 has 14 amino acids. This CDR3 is CASSLVSLRQEAFF. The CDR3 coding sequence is TGTGCCAGCAGCTTAGTAAGTCTTCGTCAGGAAGCTTTCTTT. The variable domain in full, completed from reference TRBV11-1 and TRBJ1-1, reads EAEVAQSPRYKITEKSQAVAFWCDPISGHATLYWYRQILGQGPELLVQFQDESVVDDSQLPKDRFSAERLKGVDSTLKIQPAELGDSAMYLCASSLVSLRQEAFFGQGTRLTVV.

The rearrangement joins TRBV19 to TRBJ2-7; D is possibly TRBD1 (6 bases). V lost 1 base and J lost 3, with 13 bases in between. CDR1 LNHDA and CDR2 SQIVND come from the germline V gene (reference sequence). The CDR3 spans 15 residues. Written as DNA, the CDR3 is TGTGCCAGTAGTATAGGAGGGGGAGATCTCTACGAGCAGTACTTC. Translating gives CASSIGGGDLYEQYF.

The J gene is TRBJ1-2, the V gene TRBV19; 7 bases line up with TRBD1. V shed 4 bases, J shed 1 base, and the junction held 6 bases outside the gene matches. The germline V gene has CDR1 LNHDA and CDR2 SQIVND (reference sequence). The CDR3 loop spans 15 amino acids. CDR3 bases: TGTGCCAGTAGTACCCCCAGACAGGGTAACTATGGCTACACCTTC. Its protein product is CASSTPRQGNYGYTF. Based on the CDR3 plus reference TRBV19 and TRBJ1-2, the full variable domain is DGGITQSPKYLFRKEGQNVTLSCEQNLNHDAMYWYRQDPGQGLRLIYYSQIVNDFQKGDIAEGYSVSREKKESFPLTVTSAQKNPTAFYLCASSTPRQGNYGYTFGSGTRLTVV.

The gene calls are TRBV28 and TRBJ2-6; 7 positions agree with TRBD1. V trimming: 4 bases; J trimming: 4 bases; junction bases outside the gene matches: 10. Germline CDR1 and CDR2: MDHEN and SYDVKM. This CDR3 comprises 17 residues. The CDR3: CASSSPRQGSGANVLTF. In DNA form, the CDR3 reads TGTGCCAGCAGTTCCCCTAGACAGGGATCCGGGGCCAACGTCCTGACTTTC.

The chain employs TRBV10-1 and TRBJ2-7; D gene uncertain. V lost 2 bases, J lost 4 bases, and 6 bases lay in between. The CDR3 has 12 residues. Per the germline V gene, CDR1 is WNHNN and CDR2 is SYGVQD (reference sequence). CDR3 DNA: TGCGCCAGCAGTGAGAGTGGTTACGAGCAGTACTTC. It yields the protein CASSESGYEQYF.

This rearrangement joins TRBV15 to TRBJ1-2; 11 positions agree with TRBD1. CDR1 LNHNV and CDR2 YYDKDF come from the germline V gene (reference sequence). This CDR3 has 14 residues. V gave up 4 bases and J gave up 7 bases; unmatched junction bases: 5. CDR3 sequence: CATSMDRGQSGYTF. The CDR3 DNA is TGTGCCACCAGCATGGACAGGGGGCAAAGTGGCTACACCTTC. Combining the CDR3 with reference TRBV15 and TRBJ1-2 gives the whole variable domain DAMVIQNPRYQVTQFGKPVTLSCSQTLNHNVMYWYQQKSSQAPKLLFHYYDKDFNNEADTPDNFQSRRPNTSFCFLDIRSPGLGDTAMYLCATSMDRGQSGYTFGSGTRLTVV.

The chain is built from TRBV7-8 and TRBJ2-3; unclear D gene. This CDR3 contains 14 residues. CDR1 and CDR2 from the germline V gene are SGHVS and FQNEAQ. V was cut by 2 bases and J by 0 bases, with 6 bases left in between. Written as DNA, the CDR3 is TGTGCCAGCAGCTTATCTCCTAGCACAGATACGCAGTATTTT. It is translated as CASSLSPSTDTQYF.

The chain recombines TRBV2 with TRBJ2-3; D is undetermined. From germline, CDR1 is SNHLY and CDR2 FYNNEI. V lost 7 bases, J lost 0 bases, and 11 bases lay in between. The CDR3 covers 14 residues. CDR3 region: CASMVSYSTDTQYF. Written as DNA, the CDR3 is TGTGCCAGCATGGTCAGCTATAGCACAGATACGCAGTATTTT.

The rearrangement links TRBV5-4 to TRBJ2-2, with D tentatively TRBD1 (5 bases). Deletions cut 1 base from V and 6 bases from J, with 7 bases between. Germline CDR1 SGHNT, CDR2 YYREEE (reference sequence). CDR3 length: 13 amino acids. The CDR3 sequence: CASSLKGAGELFF. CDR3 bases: TGTGCCAGCAGCTTGAAAGGGGCCGGGGAGCTGTTTTTT.

The CDR3 is CASSLGRGTFF. The CDR3 DNA sequence: TGTGCCAGCAGTTTGGGGAGGGGAACATTCTTT. This sequence joins TRBV28 and TRBJ1-1, with TRBD1 as a possible D gene (5 bases). This CDR3 region has 11 residues. Germline V lookup: CDR1 MDHEN, CDR2 SYDVKM. Trimming removed 3 bases from V and 14 bases from J, with 13 bases in between.

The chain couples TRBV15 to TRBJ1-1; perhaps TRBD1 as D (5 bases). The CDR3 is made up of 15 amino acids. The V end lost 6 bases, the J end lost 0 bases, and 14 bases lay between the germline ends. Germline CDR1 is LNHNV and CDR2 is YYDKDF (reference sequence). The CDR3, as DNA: TGTGCCACCAGTCGTAATGGGGGGATGAACACTGAAGCTTTCTTT. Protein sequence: CATSRNGGMNTEAFF.

The CDR3, as DNA: TGTGCCAGTAGTATGCCCCAGGACCCCATCACGCCCCAGCATTTT. It specifies CASSMPQDPITPQHF. The chain combines TRBV19 with TRBJ1-5; no clear D. The CDR3 length is 15 residues. Germline V gene sequence: CDR1 LNHDA, CDR2 SQIVND (reference sequence). V lost 3 bases and J 9 bases, leaving 18 bases between the germline ends.

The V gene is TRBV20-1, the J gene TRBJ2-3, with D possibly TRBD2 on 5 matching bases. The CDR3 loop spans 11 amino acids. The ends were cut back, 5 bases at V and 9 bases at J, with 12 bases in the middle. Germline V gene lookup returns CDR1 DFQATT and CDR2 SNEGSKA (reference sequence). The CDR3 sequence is CSAALGDTQYF. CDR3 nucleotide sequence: TGCAGTGCTGCACTAGGTGACACGCAGTATTTT.

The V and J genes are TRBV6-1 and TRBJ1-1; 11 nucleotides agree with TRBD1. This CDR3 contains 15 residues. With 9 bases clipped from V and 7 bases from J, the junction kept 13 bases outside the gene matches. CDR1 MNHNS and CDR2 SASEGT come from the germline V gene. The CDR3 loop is CASQVAGQGGNEAFF. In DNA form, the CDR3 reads TGTGCCAGTCAGGTAGCGGGACAGGGGGGAAATGAAGCTTTCTTT.

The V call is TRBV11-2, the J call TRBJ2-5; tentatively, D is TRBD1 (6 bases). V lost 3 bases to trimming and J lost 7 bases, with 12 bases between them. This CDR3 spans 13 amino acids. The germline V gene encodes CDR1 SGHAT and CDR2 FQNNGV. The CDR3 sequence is CASSFTGSGTQYF. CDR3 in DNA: TGTGCCAGCAGCTTCACAGGGTCGGGGACCCAGTACTTC.

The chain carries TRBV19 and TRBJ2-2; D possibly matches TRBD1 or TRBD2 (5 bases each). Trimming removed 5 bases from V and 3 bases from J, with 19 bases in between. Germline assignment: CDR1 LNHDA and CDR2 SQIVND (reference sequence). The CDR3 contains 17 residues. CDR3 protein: CASSPGAARAYTGELFF. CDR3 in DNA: TGTGCCAGTAGTCCCGGGGCGGCTAGAGCCTACACCGGGGAGCTGTTTTTT.

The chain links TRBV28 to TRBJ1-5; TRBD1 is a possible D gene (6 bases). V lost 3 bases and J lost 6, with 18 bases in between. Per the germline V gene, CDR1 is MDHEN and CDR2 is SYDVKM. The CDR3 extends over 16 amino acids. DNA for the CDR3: TGTGCCAGCAGTTTCGGGGGCCGGGGAGCGGCTCAGCCCCAGCATTTT. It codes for CASSFGGRGAAQPQHF.

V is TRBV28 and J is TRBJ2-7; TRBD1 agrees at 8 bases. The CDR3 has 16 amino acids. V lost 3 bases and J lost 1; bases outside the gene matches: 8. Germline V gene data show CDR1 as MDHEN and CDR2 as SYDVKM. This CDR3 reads CASSFGGGQGSYEQYF. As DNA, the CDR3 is TGTGCCAGCAGTTTTGGCGGCGGACAGGGTTCCTACGAGCAGTACTTC.

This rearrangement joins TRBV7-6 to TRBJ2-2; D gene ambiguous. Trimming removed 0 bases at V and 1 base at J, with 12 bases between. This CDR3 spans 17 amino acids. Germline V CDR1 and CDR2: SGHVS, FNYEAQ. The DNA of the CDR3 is TGTGCCAGCAGCTTAGCCGGCGGCCCGGGGAACACCGGGGAGCTGTTTTTT. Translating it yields CASSLAGGPGNTGELFF.

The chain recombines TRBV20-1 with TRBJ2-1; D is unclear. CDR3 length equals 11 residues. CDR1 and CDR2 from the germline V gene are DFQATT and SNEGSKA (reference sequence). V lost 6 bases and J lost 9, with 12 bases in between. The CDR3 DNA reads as TGCAGTGCCCAGGCCCCCAGTGAGCAGTTCTTC. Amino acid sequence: CSAQAPSEQFF.

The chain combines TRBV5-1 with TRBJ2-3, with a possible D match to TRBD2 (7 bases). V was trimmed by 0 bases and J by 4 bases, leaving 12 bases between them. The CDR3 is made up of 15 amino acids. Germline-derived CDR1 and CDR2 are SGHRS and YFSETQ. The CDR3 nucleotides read TGCGCCAGCAGCTTGGGTGGGGGGGCCCCAGATACGCAGTATTTT. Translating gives CASSLGGGAPDTQYF.